The 14 T cell receptor beta chains below come from one sample, sequenced in a study of T cell responses to AZD1222 COVID-19 vaccine. TCRdb's copy holds only in-frame clones and misses some; the assay was immunoSEQ multiplex PCR. Of 110,000 or so clones listed, 80% to 90% are singletons. Specimen: peripheral blood, collected on day 0 of AZD1222 vaccination. The receptors derive from an adult in good health.

This chain links TRBV27 with TRBJ2-7, with D unresolved. The V and J ends lost 5 bases and 2 bases respectively, with 10 bases between them. The CDR3 runs to 13 residues. CDR1 and CDR2 from the germline V gene are MNHEY and SMNVEV (reference sequence). The CDR3 DNA is TGTGCCAGCAGTCCCGGGCAGGCCTACGAGCAGTACTTC. It specifies CASSPGQAYEQYF.

A few counts support this clone. The J gene is TRBJ1-1, the V gene TRBV11-2, with no clear D. V was shortened by 5 bases and J by 8 bases, with 15 bases between the two germline ends. The CDR3 covers 13 residues. Germline CDR1 reads SGHAT; CDR2 reads FQNNGV. The CDR3 region is CASSPFAMSEAFF. The DNA of the CDR3 is TGTGCCAGCAGCCCCTTTGCGATGTCCGAAGCTTTCTTT.

V and J are TRBV19 and TRBJ2-2, with D unresolved. The germline V gene has CDR1 LNHDA and CDR2 SQIVND (reference sequence). V was clipped by 0 bases and J by 0 bases, with 11 bases between them. The CDR3 covers 17 residues. The chain's CDR3 is CASSIDHVDANTGELFF. The CDR3, as DNA: TGTGCCAGTAGTATAGATCACGTAGATGCGAACACCGGGGAGCTGTTTTTT.

V gene TRBV6-1 combines with J gene TRBJ1-2, with D possibly being TRBD1 (5 bases). Trimming took off 2 bases at V and 3 bases at J, with 10 bases between the two ends. Germline values: CDR1 MNHNS, CDR2 SASEGT. This CDR3 region has 14 residues. CDR3 region: CASSERGGDYGYTF. CDR3 DNA: TGTGCCAGCAGTGAACGGGGAGGGGACTATGGCTACACCTTC.

V usage is TRBV7-2 and J usage is TRBJ2-5; no firm D call. Trimming pared 0 bases from V and 5 bases from J, leaving 22 bases between. This CDR3 has 18 residues. Germline CDR1 is SGHTA and CDR2 is FQGNSA. The CDR3 DNA sequence: TGTGCCAGCAGCTTAGCGGATTCCTTATACGTAGGTGGGGAGACCCAGTACTTC. It codes for CASSLADSLYVGGETQYF. The full variable domain, completed using reference TRBV7-2 and TRBJ2-5, is GAGVSQSPSNKVTEKGKDVELRCDPISGHTALYWYRQSLGQGLEFLIYFQGNSAPDKSGLPSDRFSAERTGGSVSTLTIQRTQQEDSAVYLCASSLADSLYVGGETQYFGPGTRLLVL.

The J gene is TRBJ2-2, the V gene TRBV19; the D gene is possibly TRBD2 (7 bases). V shed 11 bases and J shed 6 bases, with 25 bases lying between them. CDR1 LNHDA and CDR2 SQIVND come from the germline V gene (reference sequence). The CDR3 is 16 residues long. The CDR3 DNA is TGTGCCTCCCACAGCCCGAGGGGGGGGCGCCCCGGGGAGCTGTTTTTT. Protein sequence: CASHSPRGGRPGELFF. The variable domain in full, completed from reference TRBV19 and TRBJ2-2, reads DGGITQSPKYLFRKEGQNVTLSCEQNLNHDAMYWYRQDPGQGLRLIYYSQIVNDFQKGDIAEGYSVSREKKESFPLTVTSAQKNPTAFYLCASHSPRGGRPGELFFGEGSRLTVL.

J is TRBJ1-4 and V is TRBV29-1, with 8 positions matching TRBD1. Germline lookup yields CDR1 SQVTM and CDR2 ANQGSEA. This CDR3 has 13 residues. With 3 bases clipped from V and 10 bases from J, the junction kept 7 bases outside the gene matches. The CDR3 DNA sequence: TGCAGCGTTGATGTACAGGGGGGGGGAAAACTGTTTTTT. Amino acid sequence: CSVDVQGGGKLFF.

The chain couples TRBV5-1 to TRBJ1-1, with D tentatively TRBD1 (5 bases). V was trimmed by 3 bases and J by 4 bases, leaving 16 bases between them. The CDR3 consists of 15 residues. The germline gives CDR1 SGHRS, CDR2 YFSETQ. The CDR3: CASSSRGGDGTEAFF. CDR3 sequence (DNA): TGCGCCAGCAGCTCCCGAGGAGGGGACGGCACTGAAGCTTTCTTT.

The chain carries TRBV4-3 and TRBJ1-2, with 11 bases fitting TRBD1. Germline CDR1 and CDR2: LGHNA and YSLEER. After removal of 0 bases from V and 13 bases from J, the junction contained 4 bases not matched to a gene. This CDR3 has 13 amino acids. CDR3 region: CASSQDGTGGCTF. Written as DNA, the CDR3 is TGCGCCAGCAGCCAAGACGGGACAGGGGGTTGCACCTTC.

The chain uses TRBV2 and TRBJ2-1, with D unclear. The germline V gene encodes CDR1 SNHLY and CDR2 FYNNEI. The V gene lost 6 bases and the J gene lost 2 bases, with 11 bases spanning the gap. The CDR3 consists of 14 residues. CDR3 region: CASSPYSAYNEQFF. The CDR3 DNA is TGTGCCAGCAGCCCGTACTCAGCCTACAATGAGCAGTTCTTC.

The chain joins TRBV7-2 to TRBJ2-7; D ambiguous. The germline CDR1 and CDR2 sequences are SGHTA and FQGNSA. This CDR3 region has 13 residues. Trimming removed 7 bases at V and 0 bases at J, with 10 bases between. CDR3: CASKEISSYEQYF. The CDR3 DNA reads TGTGCCAGCAAGGAAATATCCTCCTACGAGCAGTACTTC.

The J gene is TRBJ1-2, the V gene TRBV29-1, with D possibly being TRBD1 (6 bases). Between the trimmed V and J ends, which lost 3 bases and 8 bases, there was a span of 16 bases. The CDR3 length is 13 residues. Germline V gives CDR1 SQVTM, CDR2 ANQGSEA. As DNA, the CDR3 is TGCAGCGTTGATCGCGGGACAAGGTGGGGCTACACCTTC. It encodes CSVDRGTRWGYTF.

Points on this clone: Additional DNA sequences in this sample encode the identical CDR3. The chain couples TRBV3-1 (or the pseudogene TRBV3-2) to TRBJ2-7; D is uncertain. From germline, CDR1 is LGHDT and CDR2 YNNKEL (reference sequence). There are 11 residues in the CDR3. Trimming took 1 base from V and 3 from J, leaving 1 base between them. In nucleotides, the CDR3 is TGTGCCAGCAGCCAAGGCTACGAGCAGTACTTC. It translates to CASSQGYEQYF.

V is TRBV6-5 and J is TRBJ2-1; tentative D call: TRBD1 (6 bases). Deletions cut 4 bases from V and 4 bases from J, with 17 bases between. From germline, CDR1 is MNHEY and CDR2 SVGAGI. The CDR3 has 16 amino acids. The DNA of the CDR3 is TGTGCCAGCAGTTCTCTCGAGGGGGTAGGTTACAATGAGCAGTTCTTC. Residues: CASSSLEGVGYNEQFF.